This TCR beta chain was documented in a study of blood T cell repertoires in COVID-19. Study-level background: Material from acute and convalescent COVID-19 was sourced from the United States, Italy and Spain. Sources were T cells, B-cell-depleted T cells, or PBMCs; the material itself was cDNA or gDNA.

In the original analysis: Estimated nucleated cell counts came from reference gene primer amplification. Clones were read by immunoSEQ multiplex PCR, and TCRdb kept only the in-frame ones, dropping some. The V and J calls and clone size are taken from that table; D and trimming were inferred from the DNA. Here the sample spans some 280,000 clones, approximately 86% being singletons. CDR3 length equals 15 residues. Looked up from germline, CDR1 is MDHEN and CDR2 is SYDVKM. Between the trimmed V and J ends, which lost 5 bases and 6 bases, there was a span of 20 bases. Sequencing input: peripheral blood. The TCR sequence derives from a woman aged 45-59 years with active or convalescent COVID-19. The V gene is TRBV28, the J gene TRBJ2-7; perhaps TRBD2 as D (5 bases). CDR3: CASSPLERFWGEQYF. The CDR3 DNA is TGTGCCAGCAGTCCCCTTGAGCGGTTCTGGGGCGAGCAGTACTTC.